These 20 T cell receptor beta chains originate from one sample sequenced in a study of cytomegalovirus exposure and HLA in healthy donors. With 60 Vbeta and 13 Jbeta primers, the PCR was carried out. Here immunoSEQ multiplex PCR was the method, and the copy in TCRdb shows in-frame clones only, minus some. Of some 150,000 clones in the sample, around 80% are singletons; the top ten hold approximately 2%. The specimen sequenced was PBMCs. These receptors were obtained from a man aged 25-45 years in good health and CMV-seronegative.

The rearrangement links TRBV6-5 to TRBJ2-2; TRBD2 is a possible D gene (6 bases). The CDR3 extends over 15 amino acids. V was trimmed by 0 bases and J by 7 bases, leaving 12 bases between them. Germline lookup yields CDR1 MNHEY and CDR2 SVGAGI. The CDR3 loop is CASSYSGGALGELFF. CDR3 DNA sequence: TGTGCCAGCAGTTACTCCGGAGGGGCCCTCGGGGAGCTGTTTTTT.

V gene TRBV29-1 combines with J gene TRBJ2-5, with D possibly matching TRBD2 (6 bases). Judging by the DNA end, TRBJ2-7 fits better; the J call may be wrong. The CDR3 is 15 amino acids. Germline V CDR1 and CDR2: SQVTM, ANQGSEA. As DNA, the CDR3 is TGCAGCGTTGAAGAAGAGACTAGAGGTTCCCACGAGCAGTACTTC. This sequence encodes CSVEEETRGSHEQYF.

The V call is TRBV7-3, the J call TRBJ2-1; 12 positions match TRBD1. Germline trimming cut 3 bases from V and 9 bases from J; bases unmatched to any gene: 9. The CDR3 loop spans 16 amino acids. Germline V CDR1 and CDR2: SGHTA, FQGTGA. The CDR3 spells CASSLSPGQGAREQFF. The CDR3 DNA sequence: TGTGCCAGCAGCTTGTCACCGGGACAGGGGGCGCGTGAGCAGTTCTTC.

V is TRBV5-1 and J is TRBJ1-5, with 7 bases that match TRBD1. With V trimmed by 0 bases and J by 1 base, 7 bases remained unmatched. The CDR3 contains 17 residues. Germline values: CDR1 SGHRS, CDR2 YFSETQ. Written as DNA, the CDR3 is TGCGCCAGCAGCTTGGGGCCCACAGGGGTAAGCAATCAGCCCCAGCATTTT. This codes for CASSLGPTGVSNQPQHF.

The rearrangement links TRBV4-1 to TRBJ1-1; 7 nucleotides align to TRBD1. V trimming: 0 bases; J trimming: 1 base; junction bases outside the gene matches: 8. The germline CDR1 and CDR2 sequences are MGHRA and YSYEKL. This CDR3 has 17 amino acids. CDR3 DNA sequence: TGCGCCAGCAGCCAAGATTCCGCAGGGGGAAAGAACACTGAAGCTTTCTTT. Encoded protein: CASSQDSAGGKNTEAFF.

The chain combines TRBV6-5 with TRBJ2-7, with 7 nucleotides matching TRBD1. Germline V CDR1 and CDR2: MNHEY, SVGAGI. The ends lost 5 bases at V and 4 bases at J; junction bases unmatched: 2. This CDR3 contains 12 residues. Here the CDR3 reads CASSGQDYEQYF. In nucleotides, the CDR3 is TGTGCCAGCAGTGGACAGGATTACGAGCAGTACTTC.

This chain joins TRBV10-3 and TRBJ2-7, with a tentative D call TRBD1 (6 bases). V was shortened by 11 bases and J by 5 bases, with 13 bases between the two germline ends. CDR3 size: 11 residues. Germline CDR1 is ENHRY and CDR2 is SYGVKD. The CDR3 protein is CASAGDHEQYF. The CDR3 DNA follows: TGTGCCTCCGCAGGGGATCACGAGCAGTACTTC.

The V call is TRBV29-1, the J call TRBJ2-3; 10 nucleotides agree with TRBD2. V shed 0 bases and J 2 bases; nucleotides not matched to a gene: 5. The CDR3 spans 16 residues. Germline CDR1 is SQVTM and CDR2 is ANQGSEA. CDR3 bases: TGCAGCGTTGAAGACTCGCTAGCGGGAGTCACAGATACGCAGTATTTT. It encodes CSVEDSLAGVTDTQYF.

This chain links TRBV28 with TRBJ2-1; 8 nucleotides agree with TRBD1. Germline CDR1 reads MDHEN; CDR2 reads SYDVKM. Trimming took 3 bases from V and 1 from J; bases not matched to a gene: 5. The CDR3 extends over 16 amino acids. The CDR3 nucleotides are TGTGCCAGCAGTTTTGGGGGGACAGGATCCTACAATGAGCAGTTCTTC. It encodes CASSFGGTGSYNEQFF.

The V gene is TRBV18, the J gene TRBJ2-7, with 11 nucleotides matching TRBD1. J was trimmed by 2 bases and V by 4 bases; bases with no gene match: 7. Looked up from germline, CDR1 is KGHSH and CDR2 is LQKENI. The CDR3 has 16 amino acids. CDR3 sequence reads: CASSLAGTGGPYEQYF. The CDR3 coding sequence is TGTGCCAGCTCACTTGCCGGGACAGGGGGTCCCTACGAGCAGTACTTC.

DNA for the CDR3: TGCGCCAGCAGCCAAGGGCACATCCAGAGGAATGAGCAGTTCTTC. This translates into CASSQGHIQRNEQFF. This chain connects TRBV4-1 to TRBJ2-1; D is unresolved. The length of the CDR3 is 15 residues. CDR1 and CDR2 (germline): MGHRA, YSYEKL. Trimming left V 1 base short and J 7 bases short, with 14 bases between.

The genes are TRBV7-9 and TRBJ2-3, with TRBD1 as a possible D gene (5 bases). Germline CDR1 SEHNR, CDR2 FQNEAQ (reference sequence). V lost 5 bases, J lost 4 bases, and 16 bases lay in between. This CDR3 has 15 residues. CDR3 sequence: CASSVRGLGADTQYF. The CDR3 coding sequence is TGTGCCAGCAGCGTAAGGGGCTTGGGTGCAGATACGCAGTATTTT. Using reference TRBV7-9 and TRBJ2-3 for the parts outside the CDR3, the full variable domain is DTGVSQNPRHKITKRGQNVTFRCDPISEHNRLYWYRQTLGQGPEFLTYFQNEAQLEKSRLLSDRFSAERPKGSFSTLEIQRTEQGDSAMYLCASSVRGLGADTQYFGPGTRLTVL.

This sequence joins TRBV19 and TRBJ2-3; TRBD1 is a possible D gene (6 bases). The length of the CDR3 is 16 residues. Germline V gives CDR1 LNHDA, CDR2 SQIVND (reference sequence). Trimming left V 3 bases short and J 3 bases short, with 16 bases between. The CDR3 sequence is CASSIIPGDRTDTQYF. In nucleotides, the CDR3 is TGTGCCAGTAGTATTATCCCAGGGGATCGTACAGATACGCAGTATTTT.

V usage is TRBV9 and J usage is TRBJ2-1; the match to TRBD2 covers 7 bases. CDR3 length equals 16 residues. J lost 6 bases, V lost 4 bases, and 13 bases had no gene match. Germline V gives CDR1 SGDLS, CDR2 YYNGEE. As DNA, the CDR3 is TGTGCCAGCAGCATGTCTAGCGGAGACACTGGCAATGAGCAGTTCTTC. Amino acid sequence: CASSMSSGDTGNEQFF.

The V and J genes are TRBV4-1 and TRBJ2-1, with D maybe TRBD1 (8 bases). V lost 3 bases, J lost 2 bases, and 20 bases lay in between. Germline V gene data show CDR1 as MGHRA and CDR2 as YSYEKL. The CDR3 sequence is 18 residues long. The CDR3 region is CASSQTGAAGHAYNEQFF. The CDR3 DNA reads TGCGCCAGCAGCCAGACAGGGGCAGCGGGACACGCCTACAATGAGCAGTTCTTC.

This rearrangement joins TRBV4-1 to TRBJ1-4; D is undetermined. This CDR3 is built from 14 residues. With 6 bases removed from V and 2 bases from J, the gap between germline ends came to 10 bases. The V gene's germline CDR1 is MGHRA and CDR2 YSYEKL. The CDR3 is CASRRRLTNEKLFF. The CDR3 DNA follows: TGCGCCAGCAGGCGCAGACTCACTAATGAAAAACTGTTTTTT.

The J gene is TRBJ2-7, the V gene TRBV28, with unresolved D. The CDR3 totals 14 residues. Germline values: CDR1 MDHEN, CDR2 SYDVKM. Trimming took 4 bases from V and 0 from J, leaving 10 bases between them. CDR3 nucleotide sequence: TGTGCCAGCAGTTATGACATAGGCTCCTACGAGCAGTACTTC. It translates to CASSYDIGSYEQYF.

The chain joins TRBV18 to TRBJ2-4, with D possibly being TRBD2 (5 bases). The CDR3 runs to 14 residues. CDR1 and CDR2 (germline): KGHSH, LQKENI. Trimming left V 8 bases short and J 5 bases short, with 16 bases between. CDR3 protein: CASQYNPSQNIQYF. CDR3 coding DNA: TGTGCCAGCCAGTATAATCCTAGCCAAAACATTCAGTACTTC.

V and J are TRBV6-5 and TRBJ2-7; TRBD1 matches 7 bases. The CDR3 sequence is 13 residues long. Germline V gives CDR1 MNHEY, CDR2 SVGAGI. V shed 8 bases and J 3 bases; nucleotides not matched to a gene: 7. CDR3 loop: CASLSDRSYEQYF. The DNA for the CDR3 is TGTGCCAGCCTATCGGACAGGAGCTACGAGCAGTACTTC.

Concerning this clone: A junction boundary mismatches the germline segment, possibly from a read error. The V call is TRBV2, the J call TRBJ1-5; 11 bases fit TRBD1. The CDR3 extends over 16 amino acids. Germline CDR1 and CDR2: SNHLY and FYNNEI. The CDR3 here is CASTRDRGDSNQPQNF. DNA of the CDR3: TGTGCCAGCACTCGGGACAGGGGGGATAGCAATCAGCCCCAGAATTTT.